These T cell receptor beta chains were read from a single sample in a study of neoadjuvant anti-PD-1 for oral cavity cancer. The table came from immunoSEQ multiplex PCR; TCRdb's copy has only in-frame clones and leaves some out. This repertoire shows roughly 34,000 clones, around 87% found once; its top ten account for around 3.2%. The sequencing used PBMCs, collected before nivolumab (anti-PD-1) treatment. These receptors originate from a person between 40 and 85 years old with oral cavity squamous cell carcinoma. The CDR3 runs from the conserved cysteine through the conserved F or W. The order of the fields is clone size, V gene, D gene, J gene, CDR3 DNA, CDR3 protein. The D gene is left open where the match is weak. Clone size is stated in some rows and not others, as once, few, many or a class when expanded.

once	TRBV13	.	TRBJ1-2	TGTGCCAGCAGCTTTCAAGACTATGGCTACACCTTC	CASSFQDYGYTF
.	TRBV19	.	TRBJ1-2	TGTGCCAGTAGTATAGATGCGCCGAACTATGGCTACACCTTC	CASSIDAPNYGYTF
.	TRBV10-1	.	TRBJ2-3	TGCGCCAGCAGTGAGTCGCGTTGGACACTCACAGATACGCAGTATTTT	CASSESRWTLTDTQYF
.	TRBV4-3	.	TRBJ2-7	TGCGCCAGCAGCCAAGTCAGGGGCTCCTACGAGCAGTACTTC	CASSQVRGSYEQYF
once	TRBV2	TRBD1	TRBJ1-3	TGTGCCAGCAGTGAAAGGGGACAGGGTCGGGACACCATATATTTT	CASSERGQGRDTIYF
.	TRBV6-5	.	TRBJ1-6	TGTGCCAGCAGATTCGAGGGTAATTCACCCCTCCACTTT	CASRFEGNSPLHF
.	TRBV2	.	TRBJ1-5	TGTGCCAGCACTCCAAGGACCACTCAAGGGCAGCCCCAGCATTTT	CASTPRTTQGQPQHF
.	TRBV7-8	TRBD1	TRBJ2-7	TGTGCCAGCAGTCGAACAGGGGACACCTACGAGCAGTACTTC	CASSRTGDTYEQYF
.	TRBV10-1	.	TRBJ2-7	TGCGCCAGCAGTGAGGGCCACCCGGGGGGCCTTTCCCACGAGCAGTACTTC	CASSEGHPGGLSHEQYF
.	TRBV6-5	TRBD1	TRBJ1-2	TGTGCCAGCAGTTACACAGACAGGGGGCGAGGCTACACCTTC	CASSYTDRGRGYTF
.	TRBV28	TRBD1	TRBJ1-5	TGTGCCAGCAGTTTCCGGACAGGGGGGAATCAGCCCCAGCATTTT	CASSFRTGGNQPQHF
.	TRBV9	.	TRBJ1-4	TGTGCCAGCAGCTTTTCAGGGATGGGGGATGAAAAACTGTTTTTT	CASSFSGMGDEKLFF
.	TRBV9	.	TRBJ1-1	TGTGCCAGCACCCGTAGAGGGGAGAACACTGAAGCTTTCTTT	CASTRRGENTEAFF
.	TRBV5-6	.	TRBJ1-1	TGTGCCAGCAGCTTGGATATTCAGGGATCCACTGAAGCTTTCTTT	CASSLDIQGSTEAFF
.	TRBV19	.	TRBJ1-5	TGTGCCAGTAATAAAGGGGGACAAAATCAGCCCCAGCATTTT	CASNKGGQNQPQHF
.	TRBV19	TRBD1	TRBJ2-3	TGTGCCAGTAGTCCCCGGGCCGGGACAGGGGCAGATACGCAGTATTTT	CASSPRAGTGADTQYF
.	TRBV30	TRBD1	TRBJ1-4	TGTGCCTGGAACGACAGGGGTATTGGAAAACTGTTTTTT	CAWNDRGIGKLFF
.	TRBV11-2	TRBD1	TRBJ2-1	TGTGCCAGCAGTTCATACAGACGGGACAGGGGTCTTAATGAGCAGTTCTTC	CASSSYRRDRGLNEQFF
.	TRBV7-2	TRBD1	TRBJ1-6	TGTGCCAGCAGCTTAGAGGGACAGGGTTCACCCCTCCACTTT	CASSLEGQGSPLHF
.	TRBV19	.	TRBJ1-4	TGTGCCAGTACACCGCCCGCGGCTAATGAAAAACTGTTTTTT	CASTPPAANEKLFF
.	TRBV30	.	TRBJ2-2	TGTGCCTGGAGTGTACGGGTCCAGACCGGGGAGCTGTTTTTT	CAWSVRVQTGELFF
.	TRBV18	.	TRBJ1-2	TGTGCCAGCTCACCCATAGACAGAAGGGGCTATGGCTACACCTTC	CASSPIDRRGYGYTF
.	TRBV4-3	.	TRBJ2-5	TGCGCCAGCAGCCAAGCCAGGGGCATATGGGAGACCCAGTACTTC	CASSQARGIWETQYF
.	TRBV2	.	TRBJ2-7	TGTGCCAGCAACGAAGGTGGGGGCTTCCACGAGCAGTACTTC	CASNEGGGFHEQYF
.	TRBV9	.	TRBJ2-7	TGTGCCAGCAGCGTAGAGAGGGGCGACTCCTACGAGCAGTACTTC	CASSVERGDSYEQYF
.	TRBV29-1	.	TRBJ2-3	TGCAGCGTTGAAGGGTCAAGGGGTCTCACAGATACGCAGTATTTT	CSVEGSRGLTDTQYF
.	TRBV4-2	.	TRBJ1-4	TGTGCCAGCAGCCCTGTAACCCCAACTAATGAAAAACTGTTTTTT	CASSPVTPTNEKLFF
.	TRBV10-1	TRBD1	TRBJ1-2	TGCGCCAGCAGTGAGTCGACAGGGGTTGGCTACACCTTC	CASSESTGVGYTF
.	TRBV5-5	.	TRBJ2-3	TGTGCCAGCAGCTGGTCCACGACGCCAGATACGCAGTATTTT	CASSWSTTPDTQYF
.	TRBV7-9	.	TRBJ1-4	TGTGCCAGTGTTGACAGCGGGAATGAAAAACTGTTTTTT	CASVDSGNEKLFF
.	TRBV15	.	TRBJ2-7	TGTGCCACCAGCAGAGACAGGGTGGGCTACGAGCAGTACTTC	CATSRDRVGYEQYF
.	TRBV19	TRBD1	TRBJ1-2	TGTGCCACCACACGGGACAGGGGTAGTGGCTACACCTTC	CATTRDRGSGYTF
.	TRBV2	TRBD1	TRBJ1-2	TGTGCCAGCAGTCCGGAAGACAGGGCGTCCTATGGCTACACCTTC	CASSPEDRASYGYTF
.	TRBV10-1	TRBD1	TRBJ1-1	TGCGCCAGCAGTGGGGACAGGAGGAACACTGAAGCTTTCTTT	CASSGDRRNTEAFF
.	TRBV5-6	TRBD1	TRBJ1-5	TGTGCCAGCAGCTTGGACAGGGGAGATCAGCCCCAGCATTTT	CASSLDRGDQPQHF
.	TRBV5-4	.	TRBJ2-2	TGTGCCAATTCGGACAGTATGGACACCGGGGAGCTGTTTTTT	CANSDSMDTGELFF
.	TRBV28	.	TRBJ2-7	TGTGCCAGCAGCAACCCGGGCAGGGGTTTATTGTACGAGCAGTACTTC	CASSNPGRGLLYEQYF
.	TRBV4-3	.	TRBJ2-1	TGCGCCAGCAGCCCTACCTGGGGCCAAACCTCCTACAATGAGCAGTTCTTC	CASSPTWGQTSYNEQFF
.	TRBV29-1	.	TRBJ1-5	TGCAGCGTTGGGAATGAAGGCCAGCCCCAGCATTTT	CSVGNEGQPQHF
.	TRBV4-1	.	TRBJ2-3	TGCGCCAGCAGCCAAGACTTGGCGGGTAGCACAGATACGCAGTATTTT	CASSQDLAGSTDTQYF
once	TRBV11-3	TRBD2	TRBJ2-3	TGTGCCAGCAGCCTGGGACTAGCGAGCGATACGCAGTATTTT	CASSLGLASDTQYF
few	TRBV18	.	TRBJ1-6	TGTGCCAGCTCACCTAACCCCCTTGGAGCACCCCTCCACTTT	CASSPNPLGAPLHF
.	TRBV7-8	.	TRBJ2-5	TGTGCCAGCAGCAAAAACAGGGTAGAGACCCAGTACTTC	CASSKNRVETQYF
.	TRBV30	.	TRBJ1-4	TGTGCCTGGAGTCCGATACACAATGAAAAACTGTTTTTT	CAWSPIHNEKLFF
.	TRBV10-3	.	TRBJ1-2	TGTGCCATCAGTCCGGAGAAACAGGTTGGCGGCTACACCTTC	CAISPEKQVGGYTF
.	TRBV2	.	TRBJ2-7	TGTGCCAGCAGTGTCAGGGGTCGAGCTGAAGAGCAGTACTTC	CASSVRGRAEEQYF
.	TRBV4-3	.	TRBJ1-4	TGCGCCAGCAGCCAAGAATACAGGACAGCCTATGAAAAACTGTTTTTT	CASSQEYRTAYEKLFF
.	TRBV27	TRBD1	TRBJ2-2	TGTGCCAGCAGCCCGCGAGGGGGCGTGATCACCGGGGAGCTGTTTTTT	CASSPRGGVITGELFF
.	TRBV2	.	TRBJ1-4	TGTGCCAGCAGTGAACCCAGGAGAGGTTCTGAAAAACTGTTTTTT	CASSEPRRGSEKLFF
.	TRBV27	.	TRBJ2-7	TGTGCCAGCAGTTTATCGCGGGACACCTACGAGCAGTACTTC	CASSLSRDTYEQYF
.	TRBV7-2	TRBD2	TRBJ2-3	TGTGCCAGCAGCCAGAGGACTAGCGGGGCTAACACAGATACGCAGTATTTT	CASSQRTSGANTDTQYF